The clone carrying this TCR beta chain was seen repeatedly, ten times or more. Its antigen is not known. These data come from a study of blood T cells in healthy people across ages. The trim removed 1 base at V and 2 bases at J, leaving 7 bases unmatched. This CDR3 is built from 19 residues. The germline CDR1 and CDR2 sequences are LGHNA and YNFKEQ. General study points: PBMCs were not sorted, which prevented a conclusive comparison of naive versus antigen-experienced cells.

Sample-barcoded 5' priming and a J-beta primer mix drove a second PCR of 7 to 11 cycles. Each cDNA molecule, via a template-switch adaptor with 12 random nucleotides, was tagged. TCRdb processed the 5' RACE reads anew with MiXCR; each CDR3 protein has one entry. The sample carries approximately 670,000 distinct CDR3 sequences, 40% to 45% recorded once. No fewer than 5.5 micrograms of total RNA were isolated from every sample. The clonotype comes from a man aged 80 or over in good health. The V and J genes are TRBV4-2 and TRBJ2-6; 11 nucleotides agree with TRBD2. Specimen: blood. CDR3 protein: CASSQVKTSGSTGANVLTF. Written as DNA, the CDR3 is TGTGCCAGCAGCCAAGTAAAAACTAGCGGGAGTACTGGGGCCAACGTCCTGACTTTC.